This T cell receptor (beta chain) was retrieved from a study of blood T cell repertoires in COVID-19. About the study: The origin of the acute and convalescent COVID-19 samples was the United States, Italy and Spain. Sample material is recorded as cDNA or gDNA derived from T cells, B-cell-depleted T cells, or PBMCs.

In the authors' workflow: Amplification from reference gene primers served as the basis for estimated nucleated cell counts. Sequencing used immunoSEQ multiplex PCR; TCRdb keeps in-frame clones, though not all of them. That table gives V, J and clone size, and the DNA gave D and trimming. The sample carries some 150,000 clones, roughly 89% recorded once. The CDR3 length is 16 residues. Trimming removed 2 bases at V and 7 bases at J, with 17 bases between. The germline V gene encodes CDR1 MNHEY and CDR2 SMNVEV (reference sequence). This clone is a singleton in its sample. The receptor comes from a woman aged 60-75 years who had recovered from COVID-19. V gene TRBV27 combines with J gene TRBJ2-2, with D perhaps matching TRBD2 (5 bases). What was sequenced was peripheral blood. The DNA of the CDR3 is TGTGCCAGCAGTTTAGTAACCAGCGGCAGAAACGGGGAGCTGTTTTTT. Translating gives CASSLVTSGRNGELFF.